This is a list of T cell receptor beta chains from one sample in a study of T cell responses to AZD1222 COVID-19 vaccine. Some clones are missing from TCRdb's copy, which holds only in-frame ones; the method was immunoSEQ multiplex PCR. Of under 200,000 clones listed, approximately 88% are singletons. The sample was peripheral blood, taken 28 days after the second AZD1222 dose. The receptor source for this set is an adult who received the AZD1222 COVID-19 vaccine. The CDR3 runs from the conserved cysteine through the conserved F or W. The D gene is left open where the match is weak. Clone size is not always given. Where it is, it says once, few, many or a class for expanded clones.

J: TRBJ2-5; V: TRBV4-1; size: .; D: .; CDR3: CASTYPRDGTGYQETQYF; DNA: TGCGCCAGCACCTACCCGAGGGATGGTACTGGGTACCAAGAGACCCAGTACTTC
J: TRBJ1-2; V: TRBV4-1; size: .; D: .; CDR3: CASSQDSSVRGYTF; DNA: TGCGCCAGCAGCCAAGATAGCTCTGTAAGGGGCTACACCTTC
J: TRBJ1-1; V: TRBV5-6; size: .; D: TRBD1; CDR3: CASSSTGRTEAFF; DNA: TGTGCCAGCAGCTCGACAGGGAGGACTGAAGCTTTCTTT
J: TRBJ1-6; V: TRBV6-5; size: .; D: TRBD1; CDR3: CASRSRDSYNSPLHF; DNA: TGTGCCAGCAGATCCCGGGACAGCTATAATTCACCCCTCCACTTT
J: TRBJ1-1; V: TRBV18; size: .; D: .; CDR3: CASSPARINTEAFF; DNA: TGTGCCAGCTCACCAGCACGGATCAACACTGAAGCTTTCTTT
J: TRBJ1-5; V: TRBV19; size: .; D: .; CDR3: CASSIGRGINLGQPQHF; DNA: TGTGCCAGTAGTATAGGAAGAGGAATCAACCTCGGACAGCCCCAGCATTTT
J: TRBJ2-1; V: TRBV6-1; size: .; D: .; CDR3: CASSEMIPFF; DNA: TGTGCCAGCAGTGAAATGATCCCGTTCTTC
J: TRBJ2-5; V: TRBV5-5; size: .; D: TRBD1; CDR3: CASSRDSNRETQYF; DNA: TGTGCCAGCAGCCGGGACAGCAACCGGGAGACCCAGTACTTC
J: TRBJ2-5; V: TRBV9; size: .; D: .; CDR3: CASSARPGWSQETQYF; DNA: TGTGCCAGCAGCGCACGTCCAGGGTGGAGTCAAGAGACCCAGTACTTC
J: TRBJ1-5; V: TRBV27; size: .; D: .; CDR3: CASSSEGLRSQPQHF; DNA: TGTGCCAGCAGTTCGGAGGGGCTTAGAAGTCAGCCCCAGCATTTT
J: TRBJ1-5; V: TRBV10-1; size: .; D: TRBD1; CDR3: CATGRKDRGLQPQHF; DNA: TGCGCCACCGGGAGGAAGGACAGGGGGCTTCAGCCCCAGCATTTT
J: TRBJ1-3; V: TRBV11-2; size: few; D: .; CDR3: CASRSSGYSGNTIYF; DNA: TGTGCCAGCAGATCTAGTGGTTATTCGGGAAACACCATATATTTT
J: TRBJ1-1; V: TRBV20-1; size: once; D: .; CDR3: CSAPRTTEAFF; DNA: TGCAGTGCCCCCCGTACCACTGAAGCTTTCTTT
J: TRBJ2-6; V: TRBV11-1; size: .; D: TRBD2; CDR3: CASSLALSSGRAGANVLTF; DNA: TGTGCCAGCAGCTTAGCCCTCTCTTCGGGGAGGGCTGGGGCCAACGTCCTGACTTTC
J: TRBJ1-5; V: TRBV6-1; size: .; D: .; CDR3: CASSESDIRPQHF; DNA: TGTGCCAGCAGTGAATCTGATATCAGACCCCAGCATTTT
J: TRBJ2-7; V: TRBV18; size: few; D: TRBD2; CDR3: CASSQLAGGPVEQYF; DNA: TGTGCCAGCTCACAACTAGCGGGGGGGCCGGTCGAGCAGTACTTC
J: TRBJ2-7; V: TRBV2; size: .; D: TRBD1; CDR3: CASSEGTGNSYEQYF; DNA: TGTGCCAGCAGTGAAGGGACAGGTAACTCCTACGAGCAGTACTTC
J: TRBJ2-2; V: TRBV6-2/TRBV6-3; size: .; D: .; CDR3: CASSYPPSTGELFF; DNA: TGTGCCAGCAGTTACCCGCCTTCAACCGGGGAGCTGTTTTTT
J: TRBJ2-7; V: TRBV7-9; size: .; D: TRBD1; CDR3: CASSSGQGLSYEQYF; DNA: TGTGCCAGCAGCTCTGGACAGGGTTTATCCTACGAGCAGTACTTC
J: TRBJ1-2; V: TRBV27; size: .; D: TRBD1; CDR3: CASKERAGGNSDYTF; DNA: TGTGCCAGCAAGGAAAGGGCAGGGGGGAACTCGGACTACACCTTC
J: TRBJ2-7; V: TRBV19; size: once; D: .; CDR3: CASSEVSQGHYEQYF; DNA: TGTGCCAGTAGTGAGGTTTCGCAGGGACACTACGAGCAGTACTTC
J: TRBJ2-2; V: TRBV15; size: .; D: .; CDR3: CATRSSSITGELFF; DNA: TGTGCCACCCGGTCTAGCTCTATCACCGGGGAGCTGTTTTTT
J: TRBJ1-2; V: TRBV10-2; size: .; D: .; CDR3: CASSEAPPEKGYGYTF; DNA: TGCGCCAGCAGTGAGGCTCCCCCCGAAAAGGGCTATGGCTACACCTTC
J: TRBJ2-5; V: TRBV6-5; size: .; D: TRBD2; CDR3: CASSTGTSGSEPQYF; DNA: TGTGCCAGCAGCACCGGGACTAGCGGGAGTGAGCCCCAGTACTTC
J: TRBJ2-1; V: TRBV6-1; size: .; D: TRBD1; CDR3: CASSEGQGVYNEQFF; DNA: TGTGCCAGCAGTGAAGGACAGGGGGTCTACAATGAGCAGTTCTTC
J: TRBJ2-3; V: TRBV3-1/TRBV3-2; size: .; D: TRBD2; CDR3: CASSQAAGGPGDTQYF; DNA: TGTGCCAGCAGCCAAGCCGCGGGGGGGCCTGGAGATACGCAGTATTTT
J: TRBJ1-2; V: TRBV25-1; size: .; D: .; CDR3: CASSAPRDGYTF; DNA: TGTGCCAGCAGTGCCCCACGGGATGGCTACACCTTC
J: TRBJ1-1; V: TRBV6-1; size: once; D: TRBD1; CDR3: CASSEDRVRAFF; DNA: TGTGCCAGCAGTGAGGACAGGGTGCGGGCTTTCTTT
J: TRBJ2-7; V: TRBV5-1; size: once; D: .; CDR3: CASSSGLVPYEQYF; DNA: TGCGCCAGCAGCTCGGGACTCGTACCCTACGAGCAGTACTTC
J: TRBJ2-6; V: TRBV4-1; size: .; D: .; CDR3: CASSPDGSPGANVLTF; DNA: TGCGCCAGCAGCCCAGACGGGTCCCCTGGGGCCAACGTCCTGACTTTC
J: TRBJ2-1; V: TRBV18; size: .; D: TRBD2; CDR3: CASSPRRAGVYNEQFF; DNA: TGTGCCAGCTCACCCCGCCGAGCGGGGGTTTACAATGAGCAGTTCTTC
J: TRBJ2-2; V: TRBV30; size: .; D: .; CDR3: CAWRASLRGELFF; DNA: TGTGCCTGGAGGGCCTCCCTAAGGGGGGAGCTGTTTTTT
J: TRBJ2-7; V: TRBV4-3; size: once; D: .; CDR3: CASSLGTGIGYEQYF; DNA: TGCGCCAGCAGTCTCGGGACTGGGATAGGATACGAGCAGTACTTC
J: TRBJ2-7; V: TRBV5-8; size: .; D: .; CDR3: CASSPGLKTYEQYF; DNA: TGTGCCAGCAGCCCGGGACTGAAGACCTACGAGCAGTACTTC
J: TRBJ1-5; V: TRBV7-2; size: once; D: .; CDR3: CASSLINRGNQPQHF; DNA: TGTGCCAGCAGCTTAATAAACAGGGGCAATCAGCCCCAGCATTTT
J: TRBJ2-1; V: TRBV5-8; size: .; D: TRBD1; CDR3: CASSLGDRYNEQFF; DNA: TGTGCCAGCAGCTTGGGGGACAGGTACAATGAGCAGTTCTTC
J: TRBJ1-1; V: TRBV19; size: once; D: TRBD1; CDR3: CASSFKGARAFF; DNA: TGTGCCAGTAGCTTCAAGGGGGCAAGGGCTTTCTTT
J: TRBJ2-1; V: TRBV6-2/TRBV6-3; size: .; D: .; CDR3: CASSYLGNSYNEQFF; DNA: TGTGCCAGCAGTTACCTCGGAAACTCCTACAATGAGCAGTTCTTC
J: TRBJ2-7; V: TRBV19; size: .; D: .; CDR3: CASSRTTYEQYF; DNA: TGTGCCAGTAGTCGTACAACCTACGAGCAGTACTTC
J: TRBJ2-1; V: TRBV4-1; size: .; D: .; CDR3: CASSHPPWGLHNEQFF; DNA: TGCGCCAGCAGCCACCCCCCTTGGGGACTTCACAATGAGCAGTTCTTC
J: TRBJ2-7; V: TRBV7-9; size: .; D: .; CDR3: CASSLALTDYEQYF; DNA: TGTGCCAGCAGCTTAGCGCTAACAGACTACGAGCAGTACTTC
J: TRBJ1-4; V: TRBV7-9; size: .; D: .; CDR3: CASSLVTATNEKLFF; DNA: TGTGCCAGCAGCTTAGTAACGGCAACTAATGAAAAACTGTTTTTT